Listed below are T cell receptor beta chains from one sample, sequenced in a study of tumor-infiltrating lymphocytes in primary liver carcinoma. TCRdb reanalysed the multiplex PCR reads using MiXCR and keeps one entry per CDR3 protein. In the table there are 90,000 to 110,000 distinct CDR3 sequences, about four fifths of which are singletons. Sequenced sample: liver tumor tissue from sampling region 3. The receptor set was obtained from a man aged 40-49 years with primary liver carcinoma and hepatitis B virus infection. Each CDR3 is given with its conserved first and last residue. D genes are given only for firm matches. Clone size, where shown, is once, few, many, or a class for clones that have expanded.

CDR3 protein: CASSLNPAGGPPYNEQFF; CDR3 DNA: TGTGCCAGCAGCTTAAACCCAGCGGGAGGGCCTCCCTACAATGAGCAGTTCTTC; V gene: TRBV7-3; D gene: TRBD2; clone size: .; CDR3 length: 18; J gene: TRBJ2-1
CDR3 protein: CTSSFGQGQETHYF; CDR3 DNA: TGTACCAGCAGTTTCGGACAGGGGCAAGAGACCCATTACTTC; V gene: TRBV6-5; D gene: TRBD1; clone size: once; CDR3 length: 14; J gene: TRBJ2-5
CDR3 protein: CTSRLDGTAYGYTF; CDR3 DNA: TGTACCAGCAGATTAGATGGGACGGCCTATGGCTACACCTTC; V gene: TRBV11-2; D gene: .; clone size: .; CDR3 length: 14; J gene: TRBJ1-2
CDR3 protein: CASSLIGVTGSSQPLHF; CDR3 DNA: TGTGCCAGCAGCTTGATAGGGGTAACAGGGAGCAGTCAGCCCCTGCATTTT; V gene: TRBV11-2; D gene: .; clone size: once; CDR3 length: 17; J gene: TRBJ1-5
CDR3 protein: CASSYSTKPYDQLF; CDR3 DNA: TGTGCCAGCAGTTACTCTACGAAACCATACGACCAACTCTTC; V gene: TRBV6-2/TRBV6-3; D gene: .; clone size: .; CDR3 length: 14; J gene: TRBJ2-1
CDR3 protein: CTTVLGYGYTF; CDR3 DNA: TGTACCACCGTCCTAGGCTATGGCTACACCTTC; V gene: TRBV6-2/TRBV6-3; D gene: .; clone size: once; CDR3 length: 11; J gene: TRBJ1-2
CDR3 protein: CASSSDHWGRDTGELFF; CDR3 DNA: TGTGCCAGCAGTTCAGATCATTGGGGTAGGGACACCGGGGAGCTGTTTTTT; V gene: TRBV11-2; D gene: .; clone size: .; CDR3 length: 17; J gene: TRBJ2-2
CDR3 protein: CNVMGNTGELFF; CDR3 DNA: TGCAACGTTATGGGTAACACCGGGGAGTTGTTTTTT; V gene: TRBV29-1; D gene: .; clone size: .; CDR3 length: 12; J gene: TRBJ2-2
CDR3 protein: CASSAVAGWVNNERFF; CDR3 DNA: TGTGCCAGTAGTGCCGTAGCGGGATGGGTAAACAACGAGCGGTTCTTC; V gene: TRBV14; D gene: TRBD2; clone size: .; CDR3 length: 16; J gene: TRBJ2-1
CDR3 protein: CASSYSLAGGSSSYNEQFF; CDR3 DNA: TGTGCCAGCAGTTACTCACTAGCGGGAGGATCGAGCTCCTACAATGAGCAGTTCTTC; V gene: TRBV6-6; D gene: TRBD2; clone size: many; CDR3 length: 19; J gene: TRBJ2-1
CDR3 protein: CASSGLYVQYF; CDR3 DNA: TGTGCCAGCAGCGGACTCTATGTGCAGTACTTC; V gene: TRBV6-1; D gene: .; clone size: .; CDR3 length: 11; J gene: TRBJ2-7
CDR3 protein: CSVEGGRINEQYF; CDR3 DNA: TGTAGCGTTGAAGGGGGGCGGATCAACGAGCAGTACTTC; V gene: TRBV29-1; D gene: .; clone size: .; CDR3 length: 13; J gene: TRBJ2-7
CDR3 protein: CASSSSGDPASGQKTQYF; CDR3 DNA: TGCGCCAGCAGCTCTTCAGGAGACCCCGCAAGCGGCCAAAAGACCCAGTACTTC; V gene: TRBV4-1; D gene: .; clone size: .; CDR3 length: 18; J gene: TRBJ2-5
CDR3 protein: CTSSSGEQGRNTEAFF; CDR3 DNA: TGTACCAGCAGCTCAGGGGAGCAGGGACGGAACACTGAAGCTTTCTTT; V gene: TRBV5-4; D gene: .; clone size: .; CDR3 length: 16; J gene: TRBJ1-1
CDR3 protein: CASSLAGTVYYYEQYF; CDR3 DNA: TGCGCTAGCAGCTTGGCCGGGACCGTGTATTACTACGAGCAGTACTTC; V gene: TRBV5-1; D gene: .; clone size: .; CDR3 length: 16; J gene: TRBJ2-7
CDR3 protein: CASSQGGRGRDTEAFF; CDR3 DNA: TGTGCCAGCAGCCAAGGTGGCAGGGGAAGGGACACTGAAGCTTTCTTT; V gene: TRBV4-1; D gene: .; clone size: .; CDR3 length: 16; J gene: TRBJ1-1
CDR3 protein: CTSRGKRSYEEYF; CDR3 DNA: TGTACCAGCAGGGGGAAGCGATCATACGAGGAGTACTTC; V gene: TRBV11-1; D gene: TRBD1; clone size: .; CDR3 length: 13; J gene: TRBJ2-7
CDR3 protein: CTSSLRWTGENEQYF; CDR3 DNA: TGCACCAGCAGCTTACGATGGACGGGGGAAAACGAGCAATACTTC; V gene: TRBV11-2; D gene: .; clone size: .; CDR3 length: 15; J gene: TRBJ2-7
CDR3 protein: CASNPRLVGTDRQYF; CDR3 DNA: TGTGCCAGCAACCCAAGACTAGTGGGAACAGATAGGCAGTATTTT; V gene: TRBV6-5; D gene: .; clone size: .; CDR3 length: 15; J gene: TRBJ2-3
CDR3 protein: CASTLQGKQPQHF; CDR3 DNA: TGTGCCAGCACTTTACAGGGTAAACAGCCACAGCATTTT; V gene: TRBV6-5; D gene: .; clone size: .; CDR3 length: 13; J gene: TRBJ1-5
CDR3 protein: CDNSQRQGRVPDTQYF; CDR3 DNA: TGTGACAACAGCCAACGACAGGGGAGAGTGCCAGATACGCAGTACTTT; V gene: TRBV14; D gene: TRBD1; clone size: .; CDR3 length: 16; J gene: TRBJ2-3
CDR3 protein: CATTRGDHSNQPQHF; CDR3 DNA: TGTGCTACCACTCGGGGTGATCATAGCAATCAGCCCCAGCATTTT; V gene: TRBV6-6; D gene: .; clone size: once; CDR3 length: 15; J gene: TRBJ1-5
CDR3 protein: CASSLGTGGSSPLLF; CDR3 DNA: TGTGCCAGCAGTCTGGGAACAGGGGGGAGTTCACCCCTCCTCTTT; V gene: TRBV6-6; D gene: TRBD1; clone size: .; CDR3 length: 15; J gene: TRBJ1-6
CDR3 protein: CSGASGRDKQYF; CDR3 DNA: TGTAGCGGAGCTAGCGGGAGGGATAAGCAGTATTTT; V gene: TRBV29-1; D gene: TRBD2; clone size: .; CDR3 length: 12; J gene: TRBJ2-3
CDR3 protein: CASCLPLTGENEQYF; CDR3 DNA: TGTGCCAGCTGCTTACCATTGACAGGGGAAAACGAGCAGTACTTC; V gene: TRBV11-2; D gene: TRBD1; clone size: .; CDR3 length: 15; J gene: TRBJ2-7
CDR3 protein: CSETSGKLYEEFF; CDR3 DNA: TGCAGCGAGACTAGCGGGAAGCTCTATGAGGAGTTTTTC; V gene: TRBV29-1; D gene: TRBD2; clone size: .; CDR3 length: 13; J gene: TRBJ2-1
CDR3 protein: CDNSVKAWNIEAFF; CDR3 DNA: TGTGACAATAGTGTAAAGGCGTGGAACATTGAAGCTTTCTTT; V gene: TRBV19; D gene: .; clone size: .; CDR3 length: 14; J gene: TRBJ1-1
CDR3 protein: CTIGGGAPQETQYF; CDR3 DNA: TGTACCATCGGAGGGGGGGCCCCACAAGAGACCCAGTACTTC; V gene: TRBV10-3; D gene: .; clone size: .; CDR3 length: 14; J gene: TRBJ2-5
CDR3 protein: CANSLDVSNNEQFF; CDR3 DNA: TGTGCCAATAGCTTAGACGTCTCGAACAATGAGCAGTTCTTC; V gene: TRBV11-3; D gene: .; clone size: .; CDR3 length: 14; J gene: TRBJ2-1
CDR3 protein: CATKRPHSGANFLTF; CDR3 DNA: TGTGCCACCAAGCGGCCGCACTCTGGGGCCAACTTCCTGACTTTC; V gene: TRBV11-2; D gene: .; clone size: once; CDR3 length: 15; J gene: TRBJ2-6
CDR3 protein: CSVFRGTDSGANVLAF; CDR3 DNA: TGCAGTGTTTTCCGTGGCACAGACTCTGGGGCCAACGTCCTGGCTTTC; V gene: TRBV29-1; D gene: .; clone size: .; CDR3 length: 16; J gene: TRBJ2-6
CDR3 protein: CASSLETITLHF; CDR3 DNA: TGTGCCAGTAGTCTCGAGACCATCACCCTCCACTTT; V gene: TRBV5-4; D gene: .; clone size: .; CDR3 length: 12; J gene: TRBJ1-6
CDR3 protein: CASSFGALGRQYF; CDR3 DNA: TGTGCCAGCAGCTTCGGGGCTTTGGGCAGGCAGTACTTC; V gene: TRBV11-3; D gene: .; clone size: .; CDR3 length: 13; J gene: TRBJ2-7
CDR3 protein: CCIRAGWGMNTEAFF; CDR3 DNA: TGCTGCATTCGGGCGGGGTGGGGAATGAACACCGAAGCTTTCTTT; V gene: TRBV29-1; D gene: .; clone size: .; CDR3 length: 15; J gene: TRBJ1-1
CDR3 protein: CSLGRVDTEAFF; CDR3 DNA: TGCAGCCTTGGCAGGGTAGACACGGAAGCTTTCTTT; V gene: TRBV29-1; D gene: .; clone size: .; CDR3 length: 12; J gene: TRBJ1-1
CDR3 protein: CVSSPGTSSNNEQFF; CDR3 DNA: TGTGTCAGCAGCCCGGGGACTTCTTCCAACAATGAGCAGTTCTTC; V gene: TRBV11-2; D gene: .; clone size: .; CDR3 length: 15; J gene: TRBJ2-1
CDR3 protein: CASRPILGASGRGGEPFF; CDR3 DNA: TGTGCCAGCAGACCGATCCTCGGGGCTAGCGGGAGAGGTGGGGAGCCGTTTTTT; V gene: TRBV6-5; D gene: TRBD2; clone size: .; CDR3 length: 18; J gene: TRBJ2-2
CDR3 protein: CASSFGGLKTEAFF; CDR3 DNA: TGTGCCAGCAGTTTCGGGGGGTTGAAGACTGAAGCTTTTTTT; V gene: TRBV12-3/TRBV12-4; D gene: .; clone size: .; CDR3 length: 14; J gene: TRBJ1-1
CDR3 protein: CRVGQETYGYTF; CDR3 DNA: TGCAGAGTGGGACAGGAGACATATGGCTACACATTC; V gene: TRBV29-1; D gene: TRBD1; clone size: .; CDR3 length: 12; J gene: TRBJ1-2
CDR3 protein: CASRGIGGFGEIQYF; CDR3 DNA: TGTGCCAGCAGGGGTATAGGGGGCTTCGGGGAGATCCAGTACTTC; V gene: TRBV6-6; D gene: TRBD1; clone size: .; CDR3 length: 15; J gene: TRBJ2-5
CDR3 protein: CASSFSGVETQYF; CDR3 DNA: TGTGCCAGCAGTTTTTCAGGAGTCGAGACTCAGTACTTC; V gene: TRBV12-3/TRBV12-4; D gene: .; clone size: .; CDR3 length: 13; J gene: TRBJ2-5
CDR3 protein: CASSQVSSDAYVQYF; CDR3 DNA: TGCGCCAGCAGCCAAGTATCAAGCGACGCCTACGTGCAGTACTTC; V gene: TRBV4-1; D gene: .; clone size: .; CDR3 length: 15; J gene: TRBJ2-7
CDR3 protein: CASSSRGIGYAYTF; CDR3 DNA: TGTGCCAGCAGTTCACGAGGGATTGGCTATGCCTACACCTTC; V gene: TRBV6-6; D gene: .; clone size: .; CDR3 length: 14; J gene: TRBJ1-2
CDR3 protein: CTSSFGEGKEQYF; CDR3 DNA: TGTACCAGCAGCTTCGGGGAGGGGAAAGAGCAGTACTTC; V gene: TRBV5-6; D gene: TRBD2; clone size: .; CDR3 length: 13; J gene: TRBJ2-7
CDR3 protein: CATRRDRSGANVLTF; CDR3 DNA: TGTGCCACCAGAAGAGACAGGTCTGGGGCCAACGTCCTGACTTTC; V gene: TRBV15; D gene: .; clone size: once; CDR3 length: 15; J gene: TRBJ2-6
CDR3 protein: CASSTGLGANVLAF; CDR3 DNA: TGTGCCAGTAGTACAGGGTTGGGGGCCAACGTCCTGGCTTTC; V gene: TRBV19; D gene: .; clone size: .; CDR3 length: 14; J gene: TRBJ2-6